The 20 T cell receptor beta chains listed next were all sequenced from one sample in a study of CD8+ T cells in alopecia areata. Reverse transcription of extracted RNA yielded cDNA, which provided the sequencing template. This table comes from immunoSEQ multiplex PCR, and its TCRdb copy is limited to in-frame clones, with some not included. The sample holds more than 200,000 clones; around 65% are singletons and the top ten take approximately 1.2%. Documented treatment: oral pan-JAK inhibitor, 5-10 mg twice daily. The sequences come from CD4+ T cells sorted from blood, collected at approximately week 42, from a patient treated with tofacitinib. These receptor sequences come from a human donor with alopecia areata.

The gene calls are TRBV7-9 and TRBJ1-2; D might be TRBD1 (5 bases). The CDR3 spans 13 residues. Germline V gene sequence: CDR1 SEHNR, CDR2 FQNEAQ (reference sequence). Trimming left V 2 bases short and J 8 bases short, with 12 bases between. The CDR3 loop reads CASSLTGPRGYTF. CDR3 DNA: TGTGCCAGCAGCTTAACAGGACCTCGCGGCTACACCTTC.

The J gene is TRBJ1-5, the V gene TRBV4-1; no reliable D call. The CDR3 is 13 residues long. Germline-derived CDR1 and CDR2 are MGHRA and YSYEKL. V was pared by 1 base and J by 9 bases, with 10 bases between. The CDR3 protein is CASSQASLGPQHF. The CDR3 bases are TGCGCCAGCAGCCAAGCTTCTCTGGGGCCCCAGCATTTT.

This clone was counted between two and nine times. The gene calls are TRBV30 and TRBJ1-2, with TRBD1 matching 7 bases. The CDR3 length is 12 residues. J lost 4 bases, V lost 8 bases, and 7 bases had no gene match. Germline lookup yields CDR1 GTSNPN and CDR2 SVGIG (reference sequence). The CDR3 protein is CAASRGGYGYTF. CDR3 sequence (DNA): TGTGCCGCAAGCAGGGGGGGCTATGGCTACACCTTC.

CDR3 sequence reads: CASSQDQPGGLLWGYTF. CDR3 sequence (DNA): TGCGCCAGCAGCCAAGATCAGCCAGGGGGCCTCCTCTGGGGCTACACCTTC. The chain carries TRBV4-3 and TRBJ1-2; the match to TRBD1 covers 8 bases. Germline V CDR1 and CDR2: LGHNA, YSLEER. This CDR3 has 17 amino acids. J lost 8 bases, V lost 0 bases, and 14 bases had no gene match.

The rearrangement links TRBV30 to TRBJ2-3, with 10 bases that match TRBD2. The ends lost 1 base at V and 8 bases at J; junction bases unmatched: 3. Germline V lookup: CDR1 GTSNPN, CDR2 SVGIG (reference sequence). This CDR3 region has 13 residues. The CDR3 here is CAWSEGLAVTQYF. The CDR3, as DNA: TGTGCCTGGAGTGAAGGACTAGCGGTTACGCAGTATTTT.

The chain links TRBV5-6 to TRBJ2-5, with TRBD1 matching over 7 bases. The CDR3 contains 15 residues. Germline V gives CDR1 SGHDT, CDR2 YYEEEE. J lost 2 bases, V lost 3 bases, and 7 bases had no gene match. CDR3 coding DNA: TGTGCCAGCAGCTCGAGAAAACAGGGGCAAGAGACCCAGTACTTC. Protein product: CASSSRKQGQETQYF.

The genes are TRBV10-3 and TRBJ2-3; the match to TRBD1 covers 7 bases. V shed 6 bases, J shed 0 bases, and the junction held 6 bases outside the gene matches. The CDR3 has 15 residues. The germline V gene has CDR1 ENHRY and CDR2 SYGVKD. The CDR3 is CAIRGQSPSTDTQYF. CDR3 DNA sequence: TGTGCCATCAGGGGACAGAGTCCTAGCACAGATACGCAGTATTTT.

This chain links TRBV5-1 with TRBJ1-1; unclear D gene. This CDR3 spans 13 amino acids. Looked up from germline, CDR1 is SGHRS and CDR2 is YFSETQ. The germline V and J ends were trimmed by 0 bases and 7 bases, with 10 bases remaining between them. The chain's CDR3 is CASSLGQRVEAFF. The DNA for the CDR3 is TGCGCCAGCAGCTTGGGGCAGAGGGTTGAAGCTTTCTTT.

The CDR3 DNA reads TGTGCCAGCAGCTCGGACAGGGGAGGCCGTCCGACTGAAGCTTTCTTT. This translates into CASSSDRGGRPTEAFF. This sequence joins TRBV7-2 and TRBJ1-1, with 9 bases matching TRBD1. The junction had 11 bases not matched to a gene; V was cut back by 4 bases and J by 5 bases. Germline lookup yields CDR1 SGHTA and CDR2 FQGNSA. CDR3 length: 16 amino acids.

The V gene is TRBV6-4, the J gene TRBJ2-2, with TRBD1 as a possible D gene (5 bases). CDR3 length: 14 residues. Germline-derived CDR1 and CDR2 are MRHNA and SNTAGT. Trimming removed 6 bases at V and 2 bases at J, with 10 bases between. In DNA form, the CDR3 reads TGTGCCAGCAGGATTGACAGAAACACCGGGGAGCTGTTTTTT. This codes for CASRIDRNTGELFF.

J is TRBJ2-7 and V is TRBV9; 8 positions match TRBD2. The CDR3 is made up of 16 amino acids. V shed 0 bases, J shed 3 bases, and the junction held 8 bases outside the gene matches. The germline V gene encodes CDR1 SGDLS and CDR2 YYNGEE. The CDR3 loop reads CASSVGLVAGGYEQYF. The DNA of the CDR3 is TGTGCCAGCAGCGTAGGCCTGGTGGCGGGGGGCTACGAGCAGTACTTC.

V and J are TRBV11-2 and TRBJ1-1, with D unclear. The CDR3 contains 12 residues. Germline V CDR1 and CDR2: SGHAT, FQNNGV. Trimming removed 6 bases from V and 4 bases from J, with 9 bases in between. CDR3: CASSFSFTEAFF. CDR3 nucleotides: TGTGCCAGCAGTTTTAGTTTCACTGAAGCTTTCTTT.

The chain uses TRBV5-4 and TRBJ2-3; D gene ambiguous. V lost 4 bases and J lost 4, with 10 bases in between. This CDR3 contains 13 residues. The germline V gene encodes CDR1 SGHNT and CDR2 YYREEE (reference sequence). The CDR3 DNA reads as TGTGCCAGCAGCCTTGGGCCTCCAGATACGCAGTATTTT. Encoded protein: CASSLGPPDTQYF. The whole variable domain, remainder taken from reference TRBV5-4 and TRBJ2-3, is ETGVTQSPTHLIKTRGQQVTLRCSSQSGHNTVSWYQQALGQGPQFIFQYYREEENGRGNFPPRFSGLQFPNYSSELNVNALELDDSALYLCASSLGPPDTQYFGPGTRLTVL.

This chain links TRBV29-1 with TRBJ2-1; D is possibly TRBD2 (7 bases). There are 14 residues in the CDR3. The V end lost 0 bases, the J end lost 10 bases, and 16 bases lay between the germline ends. CDR1 is SQVTM and CDR2 is ANQGSEA in the germline V gene. The CDR3 bases are TGCAGCGTTGAAGATCCGGGGGGCCGCACGGAGCAGTTCTTC. It is translated as CSVEDPGGRTEQFF.

This CDR3 is CASSVARTSGGQRDEQFF. DNA of the CDR3: TGTGCCAGCAGCGTAGCTCGGACTAGCGGGGGCCAGAGGGATGAGCAGTTCTTC. V gene TRBV9 combines with J gene TRBJ2-1, with TRBD2 matching over 13 bases. The CDR3 covers 18 residues. The germline gives CDR1 SGDLS, CDR2 YYNGEE. With 0 bases clipped from V and 8 bases from J, the junction kept 11 bases outside the gene matches.

This sequence joins TRBV4-3 and TRBJ2-2; TRBD2 agrees at 7 bases. The CDR3 covers 16 residues. With V trimmed by 0 bases and J by 6 bases, 7 bases remained unmatched. CDR1 and CDR2 from the germline V gene are LGHNA and YSLEER. The chain's CDR3 is CASSQEGPGGAGELFF. The CDR3 coding sequence is TGCGCCAGCAGCCAAGAAGGGCCGGGAGGCGCCGGGGAGCTGTTTTTT.

This rearrangement joins TRBV9 to TRBJ2-3, with TRBD2 matching 10 bases. The J segment lost 2 bases and the V segment lost 0 bases, leaving 3 bases of the junction unmatched. In germline, CDR1 is SGDLS, CDR2 YYNGEE. CDR3 length: 16 amino acids. CDR3 DNA: TGTGCCAGCAGCGTAGGTACTAGCGGGGCCACAGATACGCAGTATTTT. Translating it yields CASSVGTSGATDTQYF.

The CDR3 DNA is TGTGCCAGCAGCTTTGTCCCGGGACAGACAGATACGCAGTATTTT. This codes for CASSFVPGQTDTQYF. The gene calls are TRBV7-2 and TRBJ2-3, with 7 bases aligning to TRBD1. V gave up 3 bases and J gave up 3 bases; unmatched junction bases: 6. Germline CDR1 reads SGHTA; CDR2 reads FQGNSA. This CDR3 is 15 amino acids long.

V is TRBV5-1 and J is TRBJ1-1; no definite D call. V lost 3 bases and J lost 7, with 10 bases in between. Germline CDR1 is SGHRS and CDR2 is YFSETQ. CDR3 length equals 12 residues. CDR3 residues: CASSSNAGEAFF. The DNA for the CDR3 is TGCGCCAGCAGCTCAAATGCGGGTGAAGCTTTCTTT.

The chain uses TRBV7-2 and TRBJ2-2; 9 bases fit TRBD1. The germline gives CDR1 SGHTA, CDR2 FQGNSA. J lost 7 bases, V lost 8 bases, and 8 bases had no gene match. The CDR3 spans 14 residues. The CDR3 region is CASGSGQGIGELFF. In DNA form, the CDR3 reads TGTGCCAGCGGATCGGGACAGGGCATCGGGGAGCTGTTTTTT.